Sequencing of this T cell receptor beta chain was carried out in a study of cytomegalovirus exposure and HLA in healthy donors. General study points: As confirmed in vitro, a few CMV-associated chains were specific for CMV antigens.

The PCR was carried out with 60 Vbeta primers and 13 Jbeta primers. Produced via immunoSEQ multiplex PCR; TCRdb's table is partial and in-frame only. In the table there are approximately 190,000 clones, around 85% of which are singletons. For this clone: Its target is unknown.

V lost 8 bases to trimming and J lost 2 bases; unmatched junction nucleotides: 23. Germline CDR1 is SGHRS and CDR2 is YFSETQ. The CDR3 runs to 19 residues. The sample was PBMCs. The chain has TRBV5-1 and TRBJ2-5, with TRBD1 matching over 8 bases. The receptor comes from a man aged 40-49 years in good health and CMV-seropositive. CDR3 nucleotide sequence: TGCGCCAGTAGTCCAGGGGGCGACTTAAACGATAAGGCGCAAGAGACCCAGTACTTC. Translation: CASSPGGDLNDKAQETQYF.